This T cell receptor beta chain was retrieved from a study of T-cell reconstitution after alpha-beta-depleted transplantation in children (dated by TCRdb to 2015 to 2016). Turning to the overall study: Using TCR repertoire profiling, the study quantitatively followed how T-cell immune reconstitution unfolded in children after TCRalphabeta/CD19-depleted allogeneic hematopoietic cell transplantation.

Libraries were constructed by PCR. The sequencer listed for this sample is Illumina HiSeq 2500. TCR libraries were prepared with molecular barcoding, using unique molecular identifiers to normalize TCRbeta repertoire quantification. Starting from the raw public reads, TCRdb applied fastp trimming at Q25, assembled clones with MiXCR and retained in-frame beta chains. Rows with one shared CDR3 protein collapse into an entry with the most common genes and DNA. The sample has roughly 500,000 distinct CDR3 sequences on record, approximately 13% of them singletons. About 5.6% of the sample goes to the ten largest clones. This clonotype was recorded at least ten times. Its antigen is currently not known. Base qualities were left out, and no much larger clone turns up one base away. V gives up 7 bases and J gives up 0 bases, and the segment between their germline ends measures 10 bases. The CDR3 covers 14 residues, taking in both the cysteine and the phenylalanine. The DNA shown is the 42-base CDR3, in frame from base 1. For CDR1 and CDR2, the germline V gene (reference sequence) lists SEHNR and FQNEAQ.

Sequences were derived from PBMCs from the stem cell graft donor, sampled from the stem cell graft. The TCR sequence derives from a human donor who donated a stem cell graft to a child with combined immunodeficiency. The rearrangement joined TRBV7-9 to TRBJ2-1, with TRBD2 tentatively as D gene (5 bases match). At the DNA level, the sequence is TGTGCCAGCACCCCGGAGGCCTCCTACAATGAGCAGTTCTTC. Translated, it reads CASTPEASYNEQFF.